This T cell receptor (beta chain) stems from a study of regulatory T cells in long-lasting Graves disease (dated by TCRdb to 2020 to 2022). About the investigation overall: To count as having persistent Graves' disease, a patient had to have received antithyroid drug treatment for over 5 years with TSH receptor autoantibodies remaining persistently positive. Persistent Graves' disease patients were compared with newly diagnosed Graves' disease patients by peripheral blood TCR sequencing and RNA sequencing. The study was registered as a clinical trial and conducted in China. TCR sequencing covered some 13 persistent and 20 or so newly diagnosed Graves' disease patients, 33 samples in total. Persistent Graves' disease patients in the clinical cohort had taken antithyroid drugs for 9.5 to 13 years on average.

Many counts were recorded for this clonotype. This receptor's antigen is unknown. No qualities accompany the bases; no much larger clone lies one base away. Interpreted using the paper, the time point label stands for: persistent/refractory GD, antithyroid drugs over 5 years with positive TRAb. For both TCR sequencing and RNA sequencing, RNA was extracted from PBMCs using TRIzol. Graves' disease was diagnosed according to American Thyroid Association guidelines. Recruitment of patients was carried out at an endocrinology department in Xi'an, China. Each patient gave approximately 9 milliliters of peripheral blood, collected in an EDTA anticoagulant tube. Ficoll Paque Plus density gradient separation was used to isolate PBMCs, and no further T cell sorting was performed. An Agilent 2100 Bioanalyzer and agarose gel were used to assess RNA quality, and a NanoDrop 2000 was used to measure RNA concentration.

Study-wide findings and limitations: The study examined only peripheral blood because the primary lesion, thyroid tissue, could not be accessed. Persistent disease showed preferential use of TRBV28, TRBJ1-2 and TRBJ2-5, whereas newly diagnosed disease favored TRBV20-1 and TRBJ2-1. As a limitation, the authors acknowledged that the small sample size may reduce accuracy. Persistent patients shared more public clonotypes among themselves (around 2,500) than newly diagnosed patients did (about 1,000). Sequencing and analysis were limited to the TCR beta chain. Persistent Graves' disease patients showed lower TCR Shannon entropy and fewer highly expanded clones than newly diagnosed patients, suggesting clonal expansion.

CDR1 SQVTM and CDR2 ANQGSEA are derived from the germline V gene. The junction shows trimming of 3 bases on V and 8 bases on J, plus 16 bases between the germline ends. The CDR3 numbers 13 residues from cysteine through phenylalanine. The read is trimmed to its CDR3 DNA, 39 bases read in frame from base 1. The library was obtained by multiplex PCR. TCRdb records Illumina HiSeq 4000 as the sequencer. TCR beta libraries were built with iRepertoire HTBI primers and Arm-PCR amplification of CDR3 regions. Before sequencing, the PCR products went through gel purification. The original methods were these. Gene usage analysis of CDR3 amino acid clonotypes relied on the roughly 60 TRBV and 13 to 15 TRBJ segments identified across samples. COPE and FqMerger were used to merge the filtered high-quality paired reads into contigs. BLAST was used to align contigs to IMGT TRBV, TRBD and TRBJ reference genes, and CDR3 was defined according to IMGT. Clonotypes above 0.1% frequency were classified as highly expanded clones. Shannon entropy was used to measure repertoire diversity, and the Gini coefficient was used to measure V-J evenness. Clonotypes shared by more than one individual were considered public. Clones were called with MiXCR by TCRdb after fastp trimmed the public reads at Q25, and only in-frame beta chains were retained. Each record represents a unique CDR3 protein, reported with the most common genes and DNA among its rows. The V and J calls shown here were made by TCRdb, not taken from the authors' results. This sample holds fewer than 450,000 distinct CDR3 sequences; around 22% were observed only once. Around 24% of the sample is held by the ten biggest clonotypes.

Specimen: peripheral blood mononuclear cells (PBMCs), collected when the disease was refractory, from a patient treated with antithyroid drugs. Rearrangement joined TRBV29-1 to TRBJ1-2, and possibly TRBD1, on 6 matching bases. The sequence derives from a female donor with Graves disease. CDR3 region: CSVDGHETGGYTF. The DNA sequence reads TGCAGCGTTGACGGCCACGAGACAGGCGGCTACACCTTC.